These 20 T cell receptor beta chains share one sample of origin, sequenced in a study of immune reconstitution after stem cell transplant in scleroderma. TCRdb independently ran MiXCR on the RT-PCR reads; one entry per CDR3 protein. The sample has approximately 720 distinct CDR3 sequences; 7.7% are singletons. This material was acquired before or after autologous hematopoietic stem cell transplantation (not recorded which). Source of these receptors: a male donor with systemic sclerosis.

This clonotype is judged medium-sized (0.01 to 0.1%). The chain links TRBV20-1 to TRBJ2-6, with a possible D match to TRBD2 (6 bases). The CDR3 runs 13 residues. Per the germline V gene, CDR1 is DFQATT and CDR2 is SNEGSKA (reference sequence). The germline V and J ends were trimmed by 4 bases and 2 bases, with 6 bases remaining between them. Here the CDR3 DNA reads TGCAGTGCTACGGGGGCTGGGGCCAACGTCCTGACTTTC. Its translation: CSATGAGANVLTF.

V usage is TRBV20-1 and J usage is TRBJ2-3, with unresolved D. Germline CDR1 and CDR2: DFQATT and SNEGSKA (reference sequence). V lost 4 bases to trimming and J lost 5 bases, with 13 bases between them. This CDR3 contains 13 residues. CDR3 sequence: CSANDGLGDTQYF. The CDR3 DNA is TGCAGTGCTAACGATGGCTTGGGAGATACGCAGTATTTT.

Turning to this clonotype: The junction departs from germline at one end; a sequencing error may be responsible. This chain connects TRBV7-2 to TRBJ1-3; D unresolved. The CDR3 length is 13 residues. Germline assignment: CDR1 SGHTA and CDR2 FQGNSA. CDR3 DNA sequence: TGTGCCGGCAGCCTAGTCGTGGTTGACACCATATATTTT. It specifies CAGSLVVVDTIYF.

This clonotype is categorized as large. The V and J genes are TRBV7-6 and TRBJ1-1, with D uncertain. Per the germline V gene, CDR1 is SGHVS and CDR2 is FNYEAQ. There are 13 residues in the CDR3. Trimming left V 1 base short and J 4 bases short, with 7 bases between. The DNA for the CDR3 is TGTGCCAGCAGCTTAGGCGGTGTCACTGAAGCTTTCTTT. As protein: CASSLGGVTEAFF.

In this sample, this clonotype is medium-sized. CDR3 residues: CASSETGGGGTDTQYF. The CDR3 nucleotides read TGTGCCAGCAGTGAAACCGGGGGAGGAGGCACAGATACGCAGTATTTT. The V gene is TRBV6-1, the J gene TRBJ2-3; maybe TRBD2 (6 bases). CDR3 length equals 16 residues. V was clipped by 2 bases and J by 1 base, with 13 bases between them. Germline V gives CDR1 MNHNS, CDR2 SASEGT.

Within the sample, this clonotype is large. The V and J genes are TRBV19 and TRBJ1-5; D not certain. This CDR3 contains 14 residues. The germline V and J ends were trimmed by 0 bases and 2 bases, with 5 bases remaining between them. Germline assignment: CDR1 LNHDA and CDR2 SQIVND (reference sequence). The CDR3 here is CASSIEGRNQPQHF. In nucleotides, the CDR3 is TGTGCCAGTAGTATAGAAGGGCGCAATCAGCCCCAGCATTTT.

By share of the sample, this clonotype is medium-sized. CDR3 in amino acids: CASSLSEVRGHTEAFF. Written as DNA, the CDR3 is TGCGCCAGCAGCTTGTCGGAGGTTCGGGGACACACTGAAGCTTTCTTT. This rearrangement joins TRBV5-1 to TRBJ1-1, with a tentative D call TRBD1 (5 bases). The CDR3 contains 16 residues. Trimming stripped 1 base from V and 3 bases from J, with 16 bases between. Germline V lookup: CDR1 SGHRS, CDR2 YFSETQ.

This clonotype rates as medium-sized. J is TRBJ2-3 and V is TRBV28; D remains unclear. Trimming cost V 3 bases and J 4 bases, with 5 bases left between them. Looked up from germline, CDR1 is MDHEN and CDR2 is SYDVKM. The CDR3 length is 12 residues. This chain's CDR3 is CASSFPADTQYF. CDR3 DNA sequence: TGTGCCAGCAGTTTTCCGGCAGATACGCAGTATTTT.

By sample share, this clonotype is medium-sized. The chain is built from TRBV11-2 and TRBJ2-7; D uncertain. This CDR3 comprises 15 residues. The germline V gene encodes CDR1 SGHAT and CDR2 FQNNGV. V was trimmed by 0 bases and J by 2 bases, leaving 11 bases between them. The CDR3 sequence: CASSLDPTSTYEQYF. The CDR3, as DNA: TGTGCCAGCAGCTTAGATCCCACCAGTACCTACGAGCAGTACTTC.

This clonotype is labeled as medium-sized. The chain recombines TRBV11-2 with TRBJ2-1; no clear D. V gave up 2 bases and J gave up 5 bases, with 16 bases separating them. The CDR3 is 16 amino acids. CDR1 and CDR2 (germline): SGHAT, FQNNGV. CDR3 in amino acids: CASSLSQWPLNNEQFF. The CDR3 nucleotides are TGTGCCAGCAGCTTATCACAGTGGCCTTTGAACAATGAGCAGTTCTTC.

This clonotype was found a few times. The chain recombines TRBV11-2 with TRBJ2-7, with D possibly being TRBD1 (6 bases). Germline loops: CDR1 SGHAT, CDR2 FQNNGV. The CDR3 contains 16 residues. V was pared by 1 base and J by 1 base, with 14 bases between. The CDR3 region has the DNA TGTGCCAGCAGCTTAGTCCCAGGGGTGACGTCCTACGAGCAGTACTTC. It specifies CASSLVPGVTSYEQYF. The variable domain in full, completed from reference TRBV11-2 and TRBJ2-7, reads EAGVAQSPRYKIIEKRQSVAFWCNPISGHATLYWYQQILGQGPKLLIQFQNNGVVDDSQLPKDRFSAERLKGVDSTLKIQPAKLEDSAVYLCASSLVPGVTSYEQYFGPGTRLTVT.

This clonotype is judged medium-sized. The germline gene is not matched at one end of the junction; a read error may be the cause. The chain carries TRBV4-3 and TRBJ1-3; 8 bases line up with TRBD1. In germline, CDR1 is LGHNA, CDR2 YSLEER. The CDR3 loop spans 18 amino acids. The CDR3 bases are TGCGCCAGCAGCCAAGATTTCAGGGGGCCGAGCTCTGAAAACACCATATATTTT. Its protein product is CASSQDFRGPSSENTIYF.

In its sample, this clonotype was seen once. The junction departs from germline at one end; a sequencing error may be responsible. The CDR3 DNA follows: TGTGCCAGCAGCCTACAGGGTCAAAATGAAAAACTGCTTTTT. Protein: CASSLQGQNEKLLF. The chain recombines TRBV5-1 with TRBJ1-4; maybe TRBD1 (6 bases). Germline V CDR1 and CDR2: SGHRS, YFSETQ. This CDR3 is 14 amino acids long.

This clonotype is judged large. The J gene is TRBJ2-7, the V gene TRBV28, with TRBD2 matching 8 bases. CDR1 is MDHEN, CDR2 SYDVKM, per germline. The CDR3 covers 15 residues. J was trimmed by 4 bases and V by 8 bases; bases with no gene match: 13. The CDR3 protein is CASASVLAGMYEQYF. The CDR3 nucleotides are TGTGCCAGCGCCTCCGTTCTAGCGGGCATGTACGAGCAGTACTTC.

This clonotype is labeled as large. The V call is TRBV7-2, the J call TRBJ2-1; 16 bases are a match to TRBD2. Germline CDR1 is SGHTA and CDR2 is FQGNSA. The CDR3 contains 15 residues. J gave up 8 bases and V 3 bases, and 1 base lay outside the gene matches. CDR3 loop: CASSLGLAGGHEQFF. The DNA of the CDR3 is TGTGCCAGCAGCTTGGGACTAGCGGGGGGGCATGAGCAGTTCTTC.

A few counts support this clonotype. The chain recombines TRBV6-5 with TRBJ1-1; 8 bases agree with TRBD1. Germline V gives CDR1 MNHEY, CDR2 SVGAGI. CDR3 length: 14 residues. The trim removed 6 bases at V and 5 bases at J, leaving 8 bases unmatched. The CDR3 nucleotides are TGTGCCAGCAGATCAACAGGGGGGGGAACTGAAGCTTTCTTT. Translation gives CASRSTGGGTEAFF.

This clonotype is deemed large. J is TRBJ2-7 and V is TRBV6-1; D perhaps matches TRBD1 (5 bases). The CDR3 is 16 amino acids. The V end lost 4 bases, the J end lost 1 base, and 17 bases lay between the germline ends. CDR1 is MNHNS and CDR2 is SASEGT in the germline V gene. Here the CDR3 DNA reads TGTGCCAGCAGTGGATTTCAGACAGATCCTTCCTACGAGCAGTACTTC. This translates into CASSGFQTDPSYEQYF.

By its share, this clonotype is large (0.1 to 1%). The V call is TRBV7-2, the J call TRBJ1-5, with 8 bases that match TRBD1. The junction had 7 bases not matched to a gene; V was cut back by 4 bases and J by 5 bases. Germline V lookup: CDR1 SGHTA, CDR2 FQGNSA. The CDR3 extends over 15 amino acids. The CDR3 bases are TGTGCCAGCAGCTCCGGACAGGGCCCTTATCAGCCCCAGCATTTT. It translates to CASSSGQGPYQPQHF.

This clonotype is categorized as large. The rearrangement links TRBV5-1 to TRBJ2-7; unclear D gene. The CDR3 totals 13 residues. Trimming removed 0 bases at V and 6 bases at J, with 10 bases between. The V gene's germline CDR1 is SGHRS and CDR2 YFSETQ. CDR3 residues: CASSLAGQREQYF. The CDR3 nucleotides are TGCGCCAGCAGCTTGGCCGGCCAGCGCGAGCAGTACTTC.

This clonotype has just a few counts. The chain links TRBV6-5 to TRBJ2-1; 7 bases align to TRBD1. The CDR3 consists of 17 residues. V was pared by 0 bases and J by 2 bases, with 7 bases of the junction left unmatched. The germline V gene encodes CDR1 MNHEY and CDR2 SVGAGI. For the CDR3, the DNA is TGTGCCAGCAGTTACTCCGCGACAGGGACGGCCTACAATGAGCAGTTCTTC. As protein: CASSYSATGTAYNEQFF.